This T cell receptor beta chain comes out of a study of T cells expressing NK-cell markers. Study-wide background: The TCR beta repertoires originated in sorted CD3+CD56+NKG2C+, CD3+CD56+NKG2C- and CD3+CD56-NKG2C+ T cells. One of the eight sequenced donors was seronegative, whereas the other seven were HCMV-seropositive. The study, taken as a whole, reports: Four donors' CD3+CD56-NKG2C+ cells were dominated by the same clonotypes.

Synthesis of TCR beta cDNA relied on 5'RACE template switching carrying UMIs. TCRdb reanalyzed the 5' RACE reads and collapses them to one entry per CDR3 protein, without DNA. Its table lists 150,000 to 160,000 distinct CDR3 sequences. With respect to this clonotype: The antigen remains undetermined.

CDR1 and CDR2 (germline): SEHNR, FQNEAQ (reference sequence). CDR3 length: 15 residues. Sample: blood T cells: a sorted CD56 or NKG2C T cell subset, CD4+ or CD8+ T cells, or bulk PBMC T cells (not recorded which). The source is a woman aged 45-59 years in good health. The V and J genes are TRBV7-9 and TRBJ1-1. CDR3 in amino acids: CASSPPEVIGTEAFF.